The 20 T cell receptor beta chains below all came from one sample that was sequenced in a study of blood T cell repertoires in COVID-19. Clones were read by immunoSEQ multiplex PCR, and TCRdb kept only the in-frame ones, dropping some. This table holds roughly 120,000 clones, about 84% found once. Sequenced input: peripheral blood. Receptor source: a man between 45 and 60 years old with acute or convalescent COVID-19.

The chain has TRBV5-4 and TRBJ2-3; 8 bases line up with TRBD1. CDR1 SGHNT and CDR2 YYREEE come from the germline V gene (reference sequence). There are 16 residues in the CDR3. Losses at the gene ends were 4 bases for V and 3 bases for J; bases not matched to a gene: 10. The CDR3 reads CASSQARGLGTDTQYF. The CDR3 DNA reads as TGTGCCAGCAGCCAGGCCAGGGGGCTGGGAACAGATACGCAGTATTTT.

This clone has only a few counts. The chain uses TRBV19 and TRBJ1-1; TRBD1 matches 8 bases. V lost 5 bases to trimming and J lost 5 bases; unmatched junction nucleotides: 4. This CDR3 spans 13 amino acids. From germline, CDR1 is LNHDA and CDR2 SQIVND (reference sequence). The DNA for the CDR3 is TGTGCCAGTAGTGCCAGGGGGCCGACTGAAGCTTTCTTT. This encodes CASSARGPTEAFF.

The genes are TRBV2 and TRBJ1-6; the D gene is possibly TRBD1 (6 bases). From germline, CDR1 is SNHLY and CDR2 FYNNEI. The ends were cut back, 4 bases at V and 3 bases at J, with 10 bases in the middle. This CDR3 has 15 residues. CDR3 amino acids: CASSGTGNYNSPLHF. The CDR3 coding sequence is TGTGCCAGCAGTGGTACAGGGAACTATAATTCACCCCTCCACTTT.

This sequence joins TRBV5-1 and TRBJ1-6; D uncertain. Between the trimmed V and J ends, which lost 2 bases and 6 bases, there was a span of 15 bases. This CDR3 is built from 16 residues. Germline V gene lookup returns CDR1 SGHRS and CDR2 YFSETQ. For the CDR3, the DNA is TGCGCCAGCAGCTTTGTGCCCGAGAGTGGTAATTCACCCCTCCACTTT. Its protein product is CASSFVPESGNSPLHF.

This sequence joins TRBV10-1 and TRBJ1-3; D is unclear. Deletions cut 3 bases from V and 9 bases from J, with 6 bases between. The germline V gene has CDR1 WNHNN and CDR2 SYGVQD (reference sequence). The CDR3 extends over 11 amino acids. DNA for the CDR3: TGCGCCAGCAGTGACGGCGGCACCATATATTTT. This translates into CASSDGGTIYF.

The chain has TRBV19 and TRBJ2-2; 8 bases map to TRBD1. The CDR3 loop spans 15 amino acids. Per the germline V gene, CDR1 is LNHDA and CDR2 is SQIVND (reference sequence). V was clipped by 7 bases and J by 2 bases; unmatched bases: 6. CDR3 in amino acids: CASNMDRANTGELFF. The DNA of the CDR3 is TGTGCCAGTAATATGGACAGGGCCAACACCGGGGAGCTGTTTTTT.

This clone appeared once. The chain has TRBV27 and TRBJ1-2, with 9 nucleotides matching TRBD1. This CDR3 is 15 amino acids long. Losses at the gene ends were 4 bases for V and 6 bases for J; bases not matched to a gene: 9. Germline CDR1 and CDR2: MNHEY and SMNVEV (reference sequence). This CDR3 is CASSSSTGGMNGYTF. CDR3 nucleotide sequence: TGTGCCAGCAGTTCCTCGACAGGGGGGATGAATGGCTACACCTTC.

In this sample, this clone turned up once. The chain uses TRBV18 and TRBJ2-5; D may be TRBD1 (6 bases). V gave up 3 bases and J gave up 5 bases, with 19 bases separating them. Germline V gene sequence: CDR1 KGHSH, CDR2 LQKENI. The length of the CDR3 is 16 residues. The CDR3 region is CASSPGPGASGETQYF. For the CDR3, the DNA is TGTGCCAGCTCACCGGGTCCAGGGGCCTCTGGGGAGACCCAGTACTTC.

The chain combines TRBV9 with TRBJ1-1; a weak D match, TRBD1 (5 bases). V shed 3 bases and J shed 4 bases, with 13 bases lying between them. Germline loops: CDR1 SGDLS, CDR2 YYNGEE. This CDR3 contains 14 residues. The CDR3 is CASSETPGGTEAFF. The CDR3 coding sequence is TGTGCCAGCAGCGAGACCCCGGGGGGCACTGAAGCTTTCTTT.

V is TRBV12-3 or TRBV12-4 and J is TRBJ1-1; 8 bases fit TRBD1. The CDR3 is 13 residues long. V lost 6 bases and J lost 3; bases outside the gene matches: 3. DNA for the CDR3: TGTGCCAGCAGGGGACAGGCGGACACTGAAGCTTTCTTT. Its protein is CASRGQADTEAFF.

This rearrangement joins TRBV10-3 to TRBJ1-1; a possible D gene is TRBD1 (6 bases). The CDR3 covers 12 residues. Germline assignment: CDR1 ENHRY and CDR2 SYGVKD. Trimming left V 6 bases short and J 1 base short, with 6 bases between. DNA of the CDR3: TGTGCCATCAGGACAGGGAACACTGAAGCTTTCTTT. Amino acid sequence: CAIRTGNTEAFF.

This clone was observed once. V and J are TRBV5-1 and TRBJ2-1, with D possibly being TRBD1 (6 bases). Trimming removed 0 bases from V and 8 bases from J, with 9 bases in between. Germline V lookup: CDR1 SGHRS, CDR2 YFSETQ. This CDR3 comprises 13 residues. The CDR3 spells CASSLVGGYEQFF. The CDR3 nucleotides are TGCGCCAGCAGCTTGGTAGGGGGTTATGAGCAGTTCTTC.

This clone appeared a single time. The rearrangement links TRBV6-6 to TRBJ1-5; 7 positions agree with TRBD1. Germline values: CDR1 MNHNY, CDR2 SVGAGI (reference sequence). V trimming: 4 bases; J trimming: 0 bases; junction bases outside the gene matches: 6. The CDR3 consists of 16 residues. The CDR3 DNA is TGTGCCAGCAGTTCCTCGGGACAGATTAGCAATCAGCCCCAGCATTTT. It translates to CASSSSGQISNQPQHF.

The chain links TRBV5-1 to TRBJ2-3; TRBD2 matches at 10 bases. CDR1 and CDR2 (germline): SGHRS, YFSETQ. The CDR3 runs 14 residues. V dropped 4 bases and J dropped 3; count of bases not matched to a gene: 2. The CDR3 nucleotides are TGCGCCAGCAGCCAGACTAGCGGGACAGATACGCAGTATTTT. Its translation is CASSQTSGTDTQYF.

The V call is TRBV14, the J call TRBJ2-7; a possible D gene is TRBD1 (6 bases). Germline CDR1 and CDR2: SGHDN and FVKESK. The CDR3 is 15 residues long. V was trimmed by 4 bases and J by 0 bases, leaving 13 bases between them. The CDR3 spells CASSPWDKSSYEQYF. The CDR3 region has the DNA TGTGCCAGCAGCCCTTGGGACAAGAGCTCCTACGAGCAGTACTTC.

The chain employs TRBV5-1 and TRBJ1-1; D gene uncertain. With 5 bases removed from V and 5 bases from J, the gap between germline ends came to 13 bases. Germline CDR1 is SGHRS and CDR2 is YFSETQ. The CDR3 has 13 amino acids. CDR3 loop: CASRLMKQTEAFF. CDR3 in DNA: TGCGCCAGCAGGCTCATGAAGCAAACTGAAGCTTTCTTT.

V and J are TRBV5-1 and TRBJ2-3; D perhaps matches TRBD2 (6 bases). CDR1 is SGHRS and CDR2 is YFSETQ in the germline V gene. The V end lost 2 bases, the J end lost 2 bases, and 9 bases lay between the germline ends. The CDR3 has 14 amino acids. CDR3 sequence reads: CASSLGGVTDTQYF. DNA for the CDR3: TGCGCCAGCAGCTTAGGAGGGGTCACAGATACGCAGTATTTT. Full variable domain (missing parts from reference TRBV5-1 and TRBJ2-3): KAGVTQTPRYLIKTRGQQVTLSCSPISGHRSVSWYQQTPGQGLQFLFEYFSETQRNKGNFPGRFSGRQFSNSRSEMNVSTLELGDSALYLCASSLGGVTDTQYFGPGTRLTVL.

This chain uses TRBV11-1 with TRBJ1-1; D ambiguous. V was cut by 3 bases and J by 4 bases, with 9 bases left in between. Germline V CDR1 and CDR2: SGHAT, FQDESV (reference sequence). CDR3 length: 13 amino acids. CDR3 nucleotides: TGTGCCAGCAGCTTGTACGGGGTCACTGAAGCTTTCTTT. The encoded protein is CASSLYGVTEAFF.

This sequence joins TRBV3-1 (or the pseudogene TRBV3-2) and TRBJ2-2, with 8 bases that match TRBD1. CDR1 is LGHDT and CDR2 is YNNKEL in the germline V gene (reference sequence). The V gene end was trimmed by 4 bases and the J gene end by 2 bases; junction bases not matched to a gene: 3. The CDR3 is 15 residues long. The CDR3 reads CASSRTGKNTGELFF. The DNA for the CDR3 is TGTGCCAGCAGCCGGACAGGGAAAAACACCGGGGAGCTGTTTTTT.

The chain joins TRBV18 to TRBJ1-1, with D hard to call. Germline-derived CDR1 and CDR2 are KGHSH and LQKENI. V lost 4 bases and J lost 6, with 9 bases in between. The CDR3 has 12 residues. CDR3 protein: CASSQEGPEAFF. Written as DNA, the CDR3 is TGTGCCAGCTCACAGGAGGGCCCTGAAGCTTTCTTT. Combining the CDR3 with reference TRBV18 and TRBJ1-1 gives the whole variable domain NAGVMQNPRHLVRRRGQEARLRCSPMKGHSHVYWYRQLPEEGLKFMVYLQKENIIDESGMPKERFSAEFPKEGPSILRIQQVVRGDSAAYFCASSQEGPEAFFGQGTRLTVV.